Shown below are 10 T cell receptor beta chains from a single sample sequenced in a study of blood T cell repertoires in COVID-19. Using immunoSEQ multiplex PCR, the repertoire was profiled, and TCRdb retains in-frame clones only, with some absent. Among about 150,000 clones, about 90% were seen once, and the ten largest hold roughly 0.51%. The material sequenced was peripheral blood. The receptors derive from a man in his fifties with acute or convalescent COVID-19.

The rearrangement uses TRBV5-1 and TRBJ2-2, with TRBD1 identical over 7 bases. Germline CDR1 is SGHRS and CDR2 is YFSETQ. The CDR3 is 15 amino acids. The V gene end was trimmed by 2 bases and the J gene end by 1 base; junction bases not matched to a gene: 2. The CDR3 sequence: CASSFRTGNTGELFF. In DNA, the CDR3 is TGCGCCAGCAGCTTTCGGACAGGGAACACCGGGGAGCTGTTTTTT.

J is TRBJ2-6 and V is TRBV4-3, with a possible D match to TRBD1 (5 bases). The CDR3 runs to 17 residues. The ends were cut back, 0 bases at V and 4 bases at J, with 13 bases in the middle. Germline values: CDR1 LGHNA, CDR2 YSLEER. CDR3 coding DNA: TGCGCCAGCAGCCAAGATGCTGGGGCGAGGGGGGCCAACGTCCTGACTTTC. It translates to CASSQDAGARGANVLTF.

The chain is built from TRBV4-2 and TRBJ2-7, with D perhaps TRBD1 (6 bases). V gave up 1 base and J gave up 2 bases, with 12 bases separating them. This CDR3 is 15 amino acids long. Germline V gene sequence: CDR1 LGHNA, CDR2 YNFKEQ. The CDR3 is CASSQASGQPYEQYV. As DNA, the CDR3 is TGTGCCAGCAGCCAAGCCTCTGGACAGCCCTACGAGCAGTACGTC.

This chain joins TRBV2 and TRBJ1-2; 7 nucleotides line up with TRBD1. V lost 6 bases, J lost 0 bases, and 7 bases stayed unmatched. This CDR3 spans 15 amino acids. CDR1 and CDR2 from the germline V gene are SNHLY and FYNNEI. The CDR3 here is CASRATGTANYGYTF. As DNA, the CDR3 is TGTGCCAGCAGGGCGACAGGGACTGCTAACTATGGCTACACCTTC.

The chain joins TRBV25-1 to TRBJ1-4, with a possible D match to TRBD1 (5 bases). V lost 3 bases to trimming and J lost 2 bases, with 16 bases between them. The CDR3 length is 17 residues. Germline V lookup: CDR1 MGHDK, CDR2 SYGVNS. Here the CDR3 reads CASSDVGRGRTNEKLFF. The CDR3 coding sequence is TGTGCCAGCAGTGACGTCGGGAGGGGTAGGACTAATGAAAAACTGTTTTTT.

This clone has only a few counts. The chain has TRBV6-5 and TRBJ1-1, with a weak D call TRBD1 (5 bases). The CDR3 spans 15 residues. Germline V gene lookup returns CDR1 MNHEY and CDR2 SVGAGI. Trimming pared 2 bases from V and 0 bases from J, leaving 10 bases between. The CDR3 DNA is TGTGCCAGCAGTTACAGGGGCGGGATGAACACTGAAGCTTTCTTT. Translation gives CASSYRGGMNTEAFF.

The CDR3 loop reads CSVVVGSNQPQHF. The DNA of the CDR3 is TGCAGCGTTGTTGTCGGTAGCAATCAGCCCCAGCATTTT. This chain connects TRBV29-1 to TRBJ1-5; D ambiguous. CDR1 is SQVTM and CDR2 is ANQGSEA in the germline V gene. The CDR3 runs 13 residues. V dropped 4 bases and J dropped 0 bases, with 7 bases sitting between them.

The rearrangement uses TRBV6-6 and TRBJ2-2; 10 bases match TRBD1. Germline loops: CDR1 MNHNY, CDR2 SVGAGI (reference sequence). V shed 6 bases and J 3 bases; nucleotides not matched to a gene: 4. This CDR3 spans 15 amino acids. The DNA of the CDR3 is TGTGCCAGCAGAACTGACAGGGGGCACACCGGGGAGCTGTTTTTT. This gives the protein CASRTDRGHTGELFF.

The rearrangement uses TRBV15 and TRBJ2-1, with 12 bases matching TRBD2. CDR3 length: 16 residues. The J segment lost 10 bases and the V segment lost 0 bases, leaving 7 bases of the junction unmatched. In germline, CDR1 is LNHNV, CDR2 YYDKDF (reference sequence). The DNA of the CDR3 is TGTGCCACCAGCAGAGATCGGACTAGCGGGATAGGGGAGCAGTTCTTC. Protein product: CATSRDRTSGIGEQFF.

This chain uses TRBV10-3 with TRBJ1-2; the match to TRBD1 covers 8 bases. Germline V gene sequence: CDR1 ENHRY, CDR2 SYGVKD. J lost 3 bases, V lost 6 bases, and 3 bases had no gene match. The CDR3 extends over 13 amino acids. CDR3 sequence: CAISKTGDYGYTF. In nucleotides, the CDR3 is TGTGCCATCAGCAAGACAGGGGACTATGGCTACACCTTC.